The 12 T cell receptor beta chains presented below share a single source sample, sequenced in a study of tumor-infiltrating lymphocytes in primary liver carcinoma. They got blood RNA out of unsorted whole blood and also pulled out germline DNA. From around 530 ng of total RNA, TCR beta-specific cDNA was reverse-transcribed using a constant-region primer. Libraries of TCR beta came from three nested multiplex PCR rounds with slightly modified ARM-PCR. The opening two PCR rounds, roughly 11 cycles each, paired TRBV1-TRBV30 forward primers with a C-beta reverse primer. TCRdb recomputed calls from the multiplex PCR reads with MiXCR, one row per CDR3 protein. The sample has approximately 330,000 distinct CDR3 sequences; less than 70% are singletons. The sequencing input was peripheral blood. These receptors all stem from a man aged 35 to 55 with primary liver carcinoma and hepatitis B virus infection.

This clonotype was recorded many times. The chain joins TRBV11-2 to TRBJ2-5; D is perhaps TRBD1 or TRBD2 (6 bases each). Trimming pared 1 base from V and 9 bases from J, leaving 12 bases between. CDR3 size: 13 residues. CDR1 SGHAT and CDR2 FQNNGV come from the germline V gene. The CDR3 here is CASSLGGARSQYF. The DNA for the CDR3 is TGTGCCAGCAGCTTAGGGGGGGCCAGGTCCCAGTACTTC.

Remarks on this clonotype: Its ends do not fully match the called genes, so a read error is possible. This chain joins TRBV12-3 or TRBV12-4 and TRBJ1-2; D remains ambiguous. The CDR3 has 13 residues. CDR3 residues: CASSPQKGYCYTF. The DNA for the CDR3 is TGTGCCAGCAGTCCCCAGAAGGGCTATTGCTACACCTTC.

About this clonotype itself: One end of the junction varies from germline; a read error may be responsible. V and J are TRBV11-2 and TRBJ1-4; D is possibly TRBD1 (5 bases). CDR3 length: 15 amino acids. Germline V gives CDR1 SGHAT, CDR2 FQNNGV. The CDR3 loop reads CACSKPGTVGEKLFF. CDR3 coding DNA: TGTGCCTGCAGCAAGCCCGGGACGGTCGGGGAAAAACTGTTTTTT.

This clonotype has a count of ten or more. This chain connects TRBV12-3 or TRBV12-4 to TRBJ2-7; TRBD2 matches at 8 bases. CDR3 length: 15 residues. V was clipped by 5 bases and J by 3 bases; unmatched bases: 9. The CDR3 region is CASSQTAGASYEQYF. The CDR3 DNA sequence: TGTGCCAGCAGTCAAACAGCGGGAGCGAGCTACGAGCAGTACTTC.

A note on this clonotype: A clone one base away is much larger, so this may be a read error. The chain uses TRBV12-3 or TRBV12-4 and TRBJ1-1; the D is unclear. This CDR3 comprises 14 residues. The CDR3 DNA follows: TGTGCCAGCAGTTTATTGGCCGGGAACACTGAAGCTCTCTTT. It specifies CASSLLAGNTEALF.

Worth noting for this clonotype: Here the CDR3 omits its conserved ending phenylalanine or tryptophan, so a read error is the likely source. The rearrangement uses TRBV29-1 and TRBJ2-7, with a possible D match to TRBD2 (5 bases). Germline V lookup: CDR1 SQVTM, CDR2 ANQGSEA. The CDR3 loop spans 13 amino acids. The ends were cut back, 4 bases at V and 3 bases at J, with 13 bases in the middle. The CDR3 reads CSVADGVNYEQYL. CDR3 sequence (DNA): TGCAGCGTTGCGGACGGGGTAAACTACGAGCAGTACTTA.

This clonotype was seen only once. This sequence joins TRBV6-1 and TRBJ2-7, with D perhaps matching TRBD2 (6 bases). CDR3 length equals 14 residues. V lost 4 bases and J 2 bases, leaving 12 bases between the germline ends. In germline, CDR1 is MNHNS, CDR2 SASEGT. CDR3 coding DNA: TGTGCCAGCAGTGCCGACGGGGGACCCTACGAGCAGTACTTC. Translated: CASSADGGPYEQYF.

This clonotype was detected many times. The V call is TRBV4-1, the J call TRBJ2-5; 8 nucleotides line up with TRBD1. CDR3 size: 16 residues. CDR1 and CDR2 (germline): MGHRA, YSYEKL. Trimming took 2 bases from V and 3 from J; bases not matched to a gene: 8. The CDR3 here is CASSQPRDRKEETQYF. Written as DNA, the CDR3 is TGCGCCAGCAGCCAACCCCGGGACAGGAAAGAAGAGACCCAGTACTTC.

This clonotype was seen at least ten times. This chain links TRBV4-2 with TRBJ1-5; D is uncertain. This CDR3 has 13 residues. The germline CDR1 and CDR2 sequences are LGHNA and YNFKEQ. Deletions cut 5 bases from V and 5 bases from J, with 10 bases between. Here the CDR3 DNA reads TGTGCCAGCAGCGCCGTCCTTTATCAGCCCCAGCATTTT. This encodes CASSAVLYQPQHF.

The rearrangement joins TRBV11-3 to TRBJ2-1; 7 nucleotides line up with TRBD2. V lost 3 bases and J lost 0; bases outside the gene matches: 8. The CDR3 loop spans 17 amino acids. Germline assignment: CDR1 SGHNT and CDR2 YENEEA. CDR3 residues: CASSFGNGRGSYNEQFF. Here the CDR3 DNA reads TGTGCCAGCAGCTTCGGCAATGGGAGGGGCTCCTACAATGAGCAGTTCTTC.

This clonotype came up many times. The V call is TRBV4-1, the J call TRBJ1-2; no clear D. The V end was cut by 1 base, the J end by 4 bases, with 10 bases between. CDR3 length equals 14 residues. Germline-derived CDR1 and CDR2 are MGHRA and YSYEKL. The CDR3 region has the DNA TGCGCCAGCAGCCAAGGAGGTCGGAGCTATGGCTACACCTTC. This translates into CASSQGGRSYGYTF.

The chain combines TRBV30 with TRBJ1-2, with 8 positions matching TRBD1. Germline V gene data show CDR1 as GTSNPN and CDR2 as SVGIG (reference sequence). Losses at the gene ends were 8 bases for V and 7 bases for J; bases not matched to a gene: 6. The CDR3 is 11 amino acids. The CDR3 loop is CARTGLFGYTF. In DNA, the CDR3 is TGTGCCAGGACAGGGCTTTTTGGCTACACCTTC.